These 25 T cell receptor beta chains share one sample of origin, sequenced in a study of shared clonotypes between healthy human individuals. TCRdb's copy holds only in-frame clones and misses some; the assay was immunoSEQ multiplex PCR. The sample records about 1.5 million clones, around 95% being singletons. Sample: naive CD4+ T cells sorted from blood. Subset here: CD45RA+ positively selected. The receptors stem from a man aged 30 to 45 in good health.

J is TRBJ2-7 and V is TRBV28; either TRBD1 or TRBD2 may supply D (5 bases each). Germline values: CDR1 MDHEN, CDR2 SYDVKM. This CDR3 is built from 13 residues. Trimming removed 10 bases at V and 4 bases at J, with 17 bases between. The CDR3 sequence: CAIEGLAGYEQYF. The CDR3 coding sequence is TGTGCCATCGAGGGGCTGGCTGGGTACGAGCAGTACTTC.

This chain joins TRBV25-1 and TRBJ2-7, with TRBD2 matching over 11 bases. V trimming: 3 bases; J trimming: 4 bases; junction bases outside the gene matches: 5. The germline V gene has CDR1 MGHDK and CDR2 SYGVNS. There are 15 residues in the CDR3. CDR3 protein: CASSESLAGGYEQYF. The CDR3 nucleotides are TGTGCCAGCAGTGAGTCCTTAGCGGGAGGGTACGAGCAGTACTTC.

In nucleotides, the CDR3 is TGTGCCATCAGTGGTGGGTCTTCTACAGATACGCAGTATTTT. Protein: CAISGGSSTDTQYF. This chain connects TRBV10-3 to TRBJ2-3; D not certain. CDR1 is ENHRY and CDR2 is SYGVKD in the germline V gene. V dropped 4 bases and J dropped 3 bases, with 11 bases sitting between them. The CDR3 runs 14 residues.

V usage is TRBV11-2 and J usage is TRBJ2-7; perhaps TRBD2 as D (6 bases). This CDR3 comprises 17 residues. CDR1 is SGHAT and CDR2 is FQNNGV in the germline V gene. The V end lost 1 base, the J end lost 2 bases, and 18 bases lay between the germline ends. CDR3 bases: TGTGCCAGCAGCTTAGGGGGAGGCAGGGTCTACCCCTACGAGCAGTACTTC. Protein: CASSLGGGRVYPYEQYF. The full variable domain, rest sourced from reference TRBV11-2 and TRBJ2-7, is EAGVAQSPRYKIIEKRQSVAFWCNPISGHATLYWYQQILGQGPKLLIQFQNNGVVDDSQLPKDRFSAERLKGVDSTLKIQPAKLEDSAVYLCASSLGGGRVYPYEQYFGPGTRLTVT.

The rearrangement joins TRBV19 to TRBJ1-1; no reliable D call. V was shortened by 0 bases and J by 1 base, with 9 bases between the two germline ends. There are 15 residues in the CDR3. Germline V gene data show CDR1 as LNHDA and CDR2 as SQIVND (reference sequence). The CDR3 DNA is TGTGCCAGTAGTATAGATCGGGCGGGGAACACTGAAGCTTTCTTT. This codes for CASSIDRAGNTEAFF.

The CDR3 DNA is TGCAGCGTTGAAGCGGGGGTCCACGAGCAGTACTTC. It yields the protein CSVEAGVHEQYF. The chain employs TRBV29-1 and TRBJ2-7; TRBD2 is a possible D gene (6 bases). The germline V gene has CDR1 SQVTM and CDR2 ANQGSEA. This CDR3 region has 12 residues. The V gene lost 1 base and the J gene lost 5 bases, with 9 bases spanning the gap.

The chain has TRBV11-2 and TRBJ2-5, with unresolved D. The CDR3 is 12 residues long. CDR1 is SGHAT, CDR2 FQNNGV, per germline. The V end was cut by 1 base, the J end by 5 bases, with 5 bases between. CDR3 sequence: CASSLAAETQYF. CDR3 coding DNA: TGTGCCAGCAGCTTAGCCGCGGAGACCCAGTACTTC.

With respect to this clone: The junction differs from germline at one of its ends, possibly a read error. V gene TRBV5-4 combines with J gene TRBJ2-3, with 9 positions matching TRBD2. In germline, CDR1 is SGHNT, CDR2 YYREEE (reference sequence). The CDR3 is 17 amino acids. The CDR3 nucleotides are TGTGCCAGCAGCTTGGAGGGGCTAGCGGGAAGACGGGATAAGCAGTATTTT. Encoded protein: CASSLEGLAGRRDKQYF.

The chain's CDR3 is CALHRGSLYEQYF. The CDR3 DNA sequence: TGTGCCCTTCACAGGGGCAGCTTGTACGAGCAGTACTTC. The chain is built from TRBV30 and TRBJ2-7; TRBD1 matches 7 bases. CDR1 is GTSNPN and CDR2 is SVGIG in the germline V gene (reference sequence). This CDR3 has 13 amino acids. Trimming removed 8 bases from V and 4 bases from J; junction bases left unmatched: 11.

This chain connects TRBV18 to TRBJ1-2; tentatively, D is TRBD1 (6 bases). The CDR3 loop spans 14 amino acids. Trimming stripped 5 bases from V and 7 bases from J, with 17 bases between. In germline, CDR1 is KGHSH, CDR2 LQKENI. CDR3 coding DNA: TGTGCCAGCTCATCAAAAGGACAGCCTTCTGGCTACACCTTC. Translated: CASSSKGQPSGYTF. Drawing the rest from reference TRBV18 and TRBJ1-2, the complete variable domain is NAGVMQNPRHLVRRRGQEARLRCSPMKGHSHVYWYRQLPEEGLKFMVYLQKENIIDESGMPKERFSAEFPKEGPSILRIQQVVRGDSAAYFCASSSKGQPSGYTFGSGTRLTVV.

The genes are TRBV7-9 and TRBJ2-3; 7 bases map to TRBD1. J was trimmed by 4 bases and V by 5 bases; bases with no gene match: 3. Germline values: CDR1 SEHNR, CDR2 FQNEAQ (reference sequence). There are 13 residues in the CDR3. CDR3 residues: CASSEQGADTQYF. DNA for the CDR3: TGTGCCAGCAGCGAGCAGGGGGCAGATACGCAGTATTTT.

V usage is TRBV28 and J usage is TRBJ1-2; TRBD1 is a possible D gene (6 bases). Germline assignment: CDR1 MDHEN and CDR2 SYDVKM. Trimming took 2 bases from V and 13 from J, leaving 14 bases between them. CDR3 length equals 12 residues. CDR3 in DNA: TGTGCCAGCAGTTTACGTCCCTCAGGGGCCACCTTC. The encoded protein is CASSLRPSGATF.

The genes are TRBV6-5 and TRBJ1-1; D not certain. The germline gives CDR1 MNHEY, CDR2 SVGAGI. V shed 4 bases and J shed 1 base, with 10 bases lying between them. The CDR3 covers 14 residues. CDR3 amino acids: CASSFSTGNTEAFF. The CDR3 coding sequence is TGTGCCAGCAGTTTTTCCACGGGGAACACTGAAGCTTTCTTT.

The gene calls are TRBV30 and TRBJ2-7; a possible D gene is TRBD2 (6 bases). This CDR3 is built from 13 residues. Looked up from germline, CDR1 is GTSNPN and CDR2 is SVGIG (reference sequence). V shed 1 base and J shed 0 bases, with 7 bases lying between them. CDR3 nucleotides: TGTGCCTGGAGTGGGGACTTCTCCTACGAGCAGTACTTC. Translation: CAWSGDFSYEQYF.

V usage is TRBV5-5 and J usage is TRBJ2-7, with D possibly matching TRBD2 (6 bases). Between the trimmed V and J ends, which lost 4 bases and 2 bases, there was a span of 19 bases. The CDR3 spans 16 residues. Germline CDR1 and CDR2: SGHKS and YYEKEE (reference sequence). CDR3 in amino acids: CASSLASGSTPYEQYF. In DNA, the CDR3 is TGTGCCAGCAGCCTAGCCAGCGGGTCAACCCCCTACGAGCAGTACTTC. Full variable domain (rest looked up from reference TRBV5-5 and TRBJ2-7): DAGVTQSPTHLIKTRGQQVTLRCSPISGHKSVSWYQQVLGQGPQFIFQYYEKEERGRGNFPDRFSARQFPNYSSELNVNALLLGDSALYLCASSLASGSTPYEQYFGPGTRLTVT.

Written as DNA, the CDR3 is TGTGCCAGCCAGGGACTAGCGGGAGCCTACGAGCAGTACTTC. Its translation is CASQGLAGAYEQYF. The chain links TRBV19 to TRBJ2-7, with 14 bases that match TRBD2. V lost 9 bases, J lost 2 bases, and 3 bases stayed unmatched. The germline V gene encodes CDR1 LNHDA and CDR2 SQIVND (reference sequence). The length of the CDR3 is 14 residues.

Remarks on this clone: One junction end does not reproduce the germline sequence, and a read error may be involved. J is TRBJ2-3 and V is TRBV28; 9 positions match TRBD1. Per the germline V gene, CDR1 is MDHEN and CDR2 is SYDVKM. The length of the CDR3 is 12 residues. CDR3 in DNA: TGTGCCAGCAGGGTGGGTCGGGACAGGGAGGATTTT. Its translation: CASRVGRDREDF.

DNA of the CDR3: TGTGCCAGCCTCGGTTTTTCTGCCGGGACAGATAGTTTCACCTTC. Encoded protein: CASLGFSAGTDSFTF. The V gene is TRBV19, the J gene TRBJ1-2; 7 bases map to TRBD1. The CDR3 extends over 15 amino acids. The trim removed 9 bases at V and 13 bases at J, leaving 23 bases unmatched. In germline, CDR1 is LNHDA, CDR2 SQIVND (reference sequence).

This chain connects TRBV5-1 to TRBJ2-7; D may be TRBD1 (6 bases). This CDR3 region has 13 residues. Germline V gene lookup returns CDR1 SGHRS and CDR2 YFSETQ. The germline V and J ends were trimmed by 4 bases and 5 bases, with 13 bases remaining between them. Here the CDR3 DNA reads TGCGCCAGCAGCAGGGGGTTACCGGACGAGCAGTACTTC. Amino acids: CASSRGLPDEQYF.

Turning to this clone: At one end the junction does not follow the germline gene, possibly because of a read error. CDR3: CASSPFLLGGLPWDGANPKEKLFF. The CDR3 DNA reads as TGTGCCAGCTCACCCTTCCTGCTTGGGGGCCTGCCGTGGGACGGTGCGAACCCTAAGGAAAAACTGTTTTTT. The chain employs TRBV18 and TRBJ1-4, with a weak D call TRBD1 (6 bases). The germline gives CDR1 KGHSH, CDR2 LQKENI. The CDR3 loop spans 24 amino acids. Filled out from reference TRBV18 and TRBJ1-4, the complete variable domain reads NAGVMQNPRHLVRRRGQEARLRCSPMKGHSHVYWYRQLPEEGLKFMVYLQKENIIDESGMPKERFSAEFPKEGPSILRIQQVVRGDSAAYFCASSPFLLGGLPWDGANPKEKLFFGSGTQLSVL.

This rearrangement joins TRBV7-3 to TRBJ2-2; TRBD1 aligns across 10 bases. Trimming removed 5 bases from V and 4 bases from J; junction bases left unmatched: 4. The CDR3 runs 15 residues. Germline loops: CDR1 SGHTA, CDR2 FQGTGA. In DNA form, the CDR3 reads TGTGCCAGCAGCGACAGGGGGCGGGTCACCGGGGAGCTGTTTTTT. Its protein product is CASSDRGRVTGELFF.

The rearrangement uses TRBV28 and TRBJ2-1; possibly TRBD2 for D (6 bases). Germline CDR1 MDHEN, CDR2 SYDVKM. The ends were cut back, 1 base at V and 3 bases at J, with 7 bases in the middle. The CDR3 is 14 residues long. The CDR3 protein is CASSLLGLYNEQFF. Written as DNA, the CDR3 is TGTGCCAGCAGTTTATTGGGACTCTACAATGAGCAGTTCTTC.

The rearrangement joins TRBV29-1 to TRBJ2-2; tentatively, D is TRBD1 or TRBD2 (6 bases each). CDR1 is SQVTM and CDR2 is ANQGSEA in the germline V gene. The CDR3 length is 15 residues. With 8 bases removed from V and 0 bases from J, the gap between germline ends came to 16 bases. The CDR3 bases are TGCAGCTTTACCATAGGGGGGACGAACACCGGGGAGCTGTTTTTT. Protein product: CSFTIGGTNTGELFF.

Comment on this clone: The same CDR3 is also encoded by other DNA sequences in this sample. The chain employs TRBV5-1 and TRBJ1-1; D gene uncertain. The V end lost 4 bases, the J end lost 4 bases, and 8 bases lay between the germline ends. The CDR3 totals 12 residues. The germline CDR1 and CDR2 sequences are SGHRS and YFSETQ. The CDR3 is CASSLESTEAFF. The CDR3 DNA reads TGCGCCAGCAGCCTGGAGTCCACTGAAGCTTTCTTT.

A note on this clone: Other nucleotide sequences from this sample produce the same CDR3. The chain is built from TRBV9 and TRBJ2-3; no firm D call. Trimming shortened V by 1 base and J by 0 bases, and 6 bases separated the two germline ends. Germline CDR1 is SGDLS and CDR2 is YYNGEE. This CDR3 is 14 amino acids long. CDR3 loop: CASSVQSSTDTQYF. The CDR3 nucleotides are TGTGCCAGCAGCGTACAGTCTAGCACAGATACGCAGTATTTT.